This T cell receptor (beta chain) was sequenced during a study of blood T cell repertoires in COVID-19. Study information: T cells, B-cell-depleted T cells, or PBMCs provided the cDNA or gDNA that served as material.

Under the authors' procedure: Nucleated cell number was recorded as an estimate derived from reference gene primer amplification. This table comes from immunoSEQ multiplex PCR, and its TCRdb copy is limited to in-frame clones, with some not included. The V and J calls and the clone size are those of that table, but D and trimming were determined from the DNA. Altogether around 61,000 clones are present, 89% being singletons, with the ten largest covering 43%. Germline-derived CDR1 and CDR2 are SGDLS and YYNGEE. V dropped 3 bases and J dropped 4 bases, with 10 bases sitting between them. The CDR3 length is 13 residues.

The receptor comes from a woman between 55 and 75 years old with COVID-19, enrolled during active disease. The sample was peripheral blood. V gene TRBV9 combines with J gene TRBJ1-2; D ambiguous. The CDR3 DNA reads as TGTGCCAGCAGCGCCAGCGAATTCTATGGCTACACCTTC. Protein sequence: CASSASEFYGYTF.